This T cell receptor beta chain was identified during a study of T cell repertoires in cytomegalovirus infection. On this clonotype: Its antigen is currently unknown.

Germline assignment: CDR1 MNHNY and CDR2 SVGAGI (reference sequence). Trimming cost V 7 bases and J 7 bases; bases outside gene matches: 3. The length of the CDR3 is 12 residues. TCRdb processed the reads anew with MiXCR; each CDR3 protein has one entry. The table lists under 500,000 distinct CDR3 sequences, roughly 46% of them singletons. Sequences were derived from cultured PBMCs, sampled from culture after CMV antigen stimulation. The receptor was derived from a human donor in good health (CMV status not recorded). Some clones in this sample may be carry-over from other donors' samples. The chain has TRBV6-6 and TRBJ2-1; 8 bases agree with TRBD1. The CDR3 sequence: CASKDRANEQFF. The CDR3 DNA reads as TGTGCCAGCAAGGACAGGGCTAATGAGCAGTTCTTC.